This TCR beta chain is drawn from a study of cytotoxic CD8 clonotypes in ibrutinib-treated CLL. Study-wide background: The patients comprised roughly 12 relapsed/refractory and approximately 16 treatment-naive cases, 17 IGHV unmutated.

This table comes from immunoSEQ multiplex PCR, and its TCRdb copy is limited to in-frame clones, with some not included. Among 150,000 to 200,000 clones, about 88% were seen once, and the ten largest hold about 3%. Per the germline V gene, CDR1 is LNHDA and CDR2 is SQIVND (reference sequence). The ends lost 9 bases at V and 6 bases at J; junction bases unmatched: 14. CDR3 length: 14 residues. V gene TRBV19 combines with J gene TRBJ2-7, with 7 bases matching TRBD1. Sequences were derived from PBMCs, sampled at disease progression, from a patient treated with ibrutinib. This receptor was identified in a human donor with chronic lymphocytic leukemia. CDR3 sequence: CASGAGGISSEQYF. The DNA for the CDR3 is TGTGCCAGCGGAGCAGGGGGAATCTCGTCCGAGCAGTACTTC.